A single sample is the source of the 30 T cell receptor beta chains below, sequenced in a study of cytomegalovirus exposure and HLA in healthy donors. PCR used 60 Vbeta primers and 13 Jbeta primers. The assay was immunoSEQ multiplex PCR, and TCRdb's table has in-frame clones only and misses some. The profile shows approximately 140,000 clones, 50% to 75% of them singletons. Sequences were obtained from PBMCs. All receptors come from a woman aged 55-69 years in good health and CMV-seropositive.

The sample holds a few counts of this clone. The J gene is TRBJ1-1, the V gene TRBV2; TRBD1 agrees at 7 bases. V shed 7 bases and J 3 bases; nucleotides not matched to a gene: 8. There are 14 residues in the CDR3. From germline, CDR1 is SNHLY and CDR2 FYNNEI. Here the CDR3 DNA reads TGTGCCAGCAACTACAGGGGCAGGGACACTGAAGCTTTCTTT. Protein: CASNYRGRDTEAFF.

V gene TRBV19 combines with J gene TRBJ2-1; 9 positions match TRBD1. Germline CDR1 and CDR2: LNHDA and SQIVND (reference sequence). The CDR3 loop spans 16 amino acids. V was pared by 4 bases and J by 10 bases, with 14 bases of the junction left unmatched. The CDR3 region has the DNA TGTGCCAGTAGTACCCTCCCGGGGACAGGGCGACGAGAGCAGTTCTTC. This encodes CASSTLPGTGRREQFF.

The genes are TRBV18 and TRBJ1-1; 10 nucleotides align to TRBD1. This CDR3 comprises 15 residues. Germline V gene lookup returns CDR1 KGHSH and CDR2 LQKENI. V dropped 3 bases and J dropped 0; count of bases not matched to a gene: 1. The CDR3 region has the DNA TGTGCCAGCTCACCGGGACAGGGGATGAACACTGAAGCTTTCTTT. Its protein product is CASSPGQGMNTEAFF.

The chain employs TRBV18 and TRBJ1-2; a possible D gene is TRBD1 (5 bases). This CDR3 has 14 amino acids. In germline, CDR1 is KGHSH, CDR2 LQKENI. V lost 0 bases and J 4 bases, leaving 9 bases between the germline ends. The CDR3 nucleotides read TGTGCCAGCTCACCACCGGACAACCGCTATGGCTACACCTTC. Translated, it gives CASSPPDNRYGYTF.

This chain uses TRBV7-9 with TRBJ1-5; 8 nucleotides line up with TRBD1. V shed 5 bases and J 6 bases; nucleotides not matched to a gene: 9. CDR1 and CDR2 from the germline V gene are SEHNR and FQNEAQ (reference sequence). The CDR3 contains 15 residues. The CDR3 sequence: CASSPDRGGSQPQHF. DNA of the CDR3: TGTGCCAGCAGCCCCGACAGGGGAGGGAGTCAGCCCCAGCATTTT.

In this sample, this clone turned up once. This chain connects TRBV11-2 to TRBJ2-7; 9 nucleotides match TRBD1. Germline CDR1 is SGHAT and CDR2 is FQNNGV. This CDR3 has 14 amino acids. V lost 5 bases, J lost 3 bases, and 5 bases stayed unmatched. CDR3 bases: TGTGCCAGCAGCCCCCGGGACAGGGTCTACGAGCAGTACTTC. Translating gives CASSPRDRVYEQYF.

This clone appeared a few times. The rearrangement links TRBV19 to TRBJ2-3; tentative D call: TRBD2 (5 bases). Trimming shortened V by 5 bases and J by 5 bases, and 14 bases separated the two germline ends. Germline V lookup: CDR1 LNHDA, CDR2 SQIVND (reference sequence). This CDR3 is 14 amino acids long. The CDR3 sequence is CASSSLAGGDTQYF. In nucleotides, the CDR3 is TGTGCCAGTAGTTCCCTAGCCGGTGGAGATACGCAGTATTTT.

The chain recombines TRBV7-3 with TRBJ2-7; TRBD2 matches at 7 bases. Trimming at V came to 5 bases and at J to 7 bases, leaving 8 bases not matched to a gene. The V gene's germline CDR1 is SGHTA and CDR2 FQGTGA. The length of the CDR3 is 13 residues. DNA for the CDR3: TGTGCCAGCAGCGCCACTAGCGCAGGGGAGCAGTACTTC. Protein: CASSATSAGEQYF.

V usage is TRBV6-1 and J usage is TRBJ1-1; 9 bases fit TRBD1. Germline lookup yields CDR1 MNHNS and CDR2 SASEGT. J lost 0 bases, V lost 2 bases, and 10 bases had no gene match. This CDR3 is 18 amino acids long. CDR3 protein: CASSETPGQGKMNTEAFF. The CDR3, as DNA: TGTGCCAGCAGTGAAACCCCGGGACAGGGAAAGATGAACACTGAAGCTTTCTTT.

This clone was found once. CDR3 residues: CASRRGTGGSNQPQHF. The CDR3 DNA follows: TGTGCCAGCAGGCGCGGGACAGGAGGGAGCAATCAGCCCCAGCATTTT. The chain has TRBV6-6 and TRBJ1-5; 8 bases fit TRBD1. The CDR3 spans 16 residues. Germline loops: CDR1 MNHNY, CDR2 SVGAGI (reference sequence). Trimming took 6 bases from V and 1 from J; bases not matched to a gene: 8.

The V gene is TRBV9, the J gene TRBJ1-1, with TRBD1 as a possible D gene (5 bases). Germline V lookup: CDR1 SGDLS, CDR2 YYNGEE. The ends were cut back, 4 bases at V and 0 bases at J, with 13 bases in the middle. The CDR3 is 15 residues long. DNA of the CDR3: TGTGCCAGCAGCCCAAGGGGAACCTTGAACACTGAAGCTTTCTTT. Protein: CASSPRGTLNTEAFF.

This chain joins TRBV4-2 and TRBJ2-1, with D uncertain. The CDR3 contains 16 residues. The V and J ends lost 2 bases and 7 bases respectively, with 18 bases between them. The germline V gene has CDR1 LGHNA and CDR2 YNFKEQ. The CDR3 DNA reads as TGTGCCAGCAGCCAACAAGCGCTATCCCCGAGGAATGAGCAGTTCTTC. Protein product: CASSQQALSPRNEQFF.

This clone was seen a few times. CDR3 nucleotides: TGTGCCAGCAGTTCCCCCCCGAGAGTCACCTACGAGCAGTACTTC. As protein: CASSSPPRVTYEQYF. The chain couples TRBV28 to TRBJ2-7; D is undetermined. V was cut by 4 bases and J by 2 bases, with 15 bases left in between. This CDR3 comprises 15 residues. Germline CDR1 and CDR2: MDHEN and SYDVKM.

The chain links TRBV28 to TRBJ1-6, with D uncertain. The CDR3 has 12 residues. CDR1 is MDHEN and CDR2 is SYDVKM in the germline V gene. With 8 bases removed from V and 7 bases from J, the gap between germline ends came to 9 bases. CDR3 sequence: CASGSGNSPLHF. For the CDR3, the DNA is TGTGCCAGCGGTTCGGGGAATTCACCCCTCCACTTT.

This clone was detected a few times. The V call is TRBV2, the J call TRBJ2-7; D unresolved. This CDR3 comprises 12 residues. Germline assignment: CDR1 SNHLY and CDR2 FYNNEI. V was trimmed by 6 bases and J by 0 bases, leaving 6 bases between them. CDR3 sequence (DNA): TGTGCCAGCAGGGTTAGCTCCTACGAGCAGTACTTC. Residues: CASRVSSYEQYF.

The chain combines TRBV5-4 with TRBJ1-2, with 7 bases aligning to TRBD1. V shed 2 bases, J shed 4 bases, and the junction held 5 bases outside the gene matches. The CDR3 consists of 14 residues. Germline values: CDR1 SGHNT, CDR2 YYREEE (reference sequence). The CDR3 loop reads CASSLRQGSYGYTF. The CDR3 bases are TGTGCCAGCAGCTTAAGACAGGGAAGCTATGGCTACACCTTC.

CDR3 nucleotide sequence: TGTGCCAGCAGTTTGACAGGGACCACTGAAGCTTTCTTT. It specifies CASSLTGTTEAFF. The rearrangement links TRBV28 to TRBJ1-1, with 7 bases lining up with TRBD1. Germline trimming cut 3 bases from V and 4 bases from J; bases unmatched to any gene: 2. This CDR3 has 13 residues. In germline, CDR1 is MDHEN, CDR2 SYDVKM.

This sequence joins TRBV5-1 and TRBJ1-3; the match to TRBD1 covers 7 bases. Unmatched junction bases numbered 5, after V lost 2 bases and J lost 0 bases. CDR3 size: 16 residues. Germline loops: CDR1 SGHRS, CDR2 YFSETQ. The CDR3 region is CASSLQGPSSGNTIYF. The DNA for the CDR3 is TGCGCCAGCAGCTTACAGGGGCCTAGCTCTGGAAACACCATATATTTT.

The genes are TRBV11-2 and TRBJ2-6; D uncertain. The CDR3 extends over 15 amino acids. Germline assignment: CDR1 SGHAT and CDR2 FQNNGV. Trimming shortened V by 4 bases and J by 0 bases, and 7 bases separated the two germline ends. The DNA of the CDR3 is TGTGCCAGCAGCTCCTATGGCTCTGGGGCCAACGTCCTGACTTTC. The encoded protein is CASSSYGSGANVLTF.

This clone has more than one count but fewer than ten. The rearrangement links TRBV7-2 to TRBJ2-2; possible D gene TRBD2, 5 bases. CDR1 and CDR2 from the germline V gene are SGHTA and FQGNSA. The CDR3 is 13 residues long. V lost 6 bases to trimming and J lost 8 bases, with 13 bases between them. CDR3 nucleotides: TGTGCCAGCAGAGGAGAGGGCGAGGGGGAGCTGTTTTTT. Protein: CASRGEGEGELFF. The full variable domain, its missing parts supplied by reference TRBV7-2 and TRBJ2-2, is GAGVSQSPSNKVTEKGKDVELRCDPISGHTALYWYRQSLGQGLEFLIYFQGNSAPDKSGLPSDRFSAERTGGSVSTLTIQRTQQEDSAVYLCASRGEGEGELFFGEGSRLTVL.

V gene TRBV29-1 combines with J gene TRBJ2-6; possible D gene TRBD1, 5 bases. Germline V gene lookup returns CDR1 SQVTM and CDR2 ANQGSEA. The CDR3 is 20 amino acids. Trimming removed 2 bases at V and 4 bases at J, with 27 bases between. The CDR3 protein is CSVESPGYFPARPGANVLTF. In DNA form, the CDR3 reads TGCAGCGTTGAATCGCCAGGGTATTTTCCCGCCCGGCCGGGGGCCAACGTCCTGACTTTC.

This clone was counted a few times. The chain couples TRBV2 to TRBJ2-7; 11 nucleotides agree with TRBD1. V was pared by 6 bases and J by 2 bases, with 12 bases of the junction left unmatched. The CDR3 loop spans 17 amino acids. From germline, CDR1 is SNHLY and CDR2 FYNNEI. Here the CDR3 reads CASRGGQGANPTYEQYF. In nucleotides, the CDR3 is TGTGCCAGCAGGGGTGGACAGGGGGCGAACCCCACCTACGAGCAGTACTTC.

This chain joins TRBV9 and TRBJ2-3, with TRBD2 identical over 10 bases. This CDR3 is built from 16 residues. Germline loops: CDR1 SGDLS, CDR2 YYNGEE. Trimming cost V 4 bases and J 4 bases; bases outside gene matches: 9. DNA for the CDR3: TGTGCCAGCAGCACCCATCTAGCGGGAGCGTCAGATACGCAGTATTTT. This gives the protein CASSTHLAGASDTQYF.

This sequence joins TRBV6-5 and TRBJ2-3, with a weak D call TRBD1 (5 bases). Deletions cut 5 bases from V and 5 bases from J, with 11 bases between. Germline assignment: CDR1 MNHEY and CDR2 SVGAGI. The CDR3 has 13 residues. The CDR3 DNA is TGTGCCAGCAGTGACAGTTTGGGAGATACGCAGTATTTT. Translation: CASSDSLGDTQYF.

In its sample, this clone was seen a few times. The chain has TRBV9 and TRBJ1-1; D gene unclear. V shed 0 bases and J shed 3 bases, with 3 bases lying between them. The CDR3 contains 12 residues. The germline V gene has CDR1 SGDLS and CDR2 YYNGEE. CDR3 sequence reads: CASSVGDTEAFF. In DNA form, the CDR3 reads TGTGCCAGCAGCGTAGGCGACACTGAAGCTTTCTTT.

The rearrangement joins TRBV11-2 to TRBJ1-1; no reliable D call. This CDR3 contains 13 residues. CDR1 and CDR2 (germline): SGHAT, FQNNGV. The V end was cut by 1 base, the J end by 1 base, with 4 bases between. In DNA, the CDR3 is TGTGCCAGCAGCTTAGCGGGGAACACTGAAGCTTTCTTT. Its protein product is CASSLAGNTEAFF. Supplemented by reference TRBV11-2 and TRBJ1-1, the full variable domain reads EAGVAQSPRYKIIEKRQSVAFWCNPISGHATLYWYQQILGQGPKLLIQFQNNGVVDDSQLPKDRFSAERLKGVDSTLKIQPAKLEDSAVYLCASSLAGNTEAFFGQGTRLTVV.

The chain carries TRBV2 and TRBJ1-1; D not resolved. Trimming removed 6 bases at V and 0 bases at J, with 5 bases between. Germline lookup yields CDR1 SNHLY and CDR2 FYNNEI. This CDR3 region has 12 residues. The CDR3 bases are TGTGCCAGCAGCCTTGTGAACACTGAAGCTTTCTTT. This sequence encodes CASSLVNTEAFF.

This rearrangement joins TRBV28 to TRBJ2-7; 7 nucleotides line up with TRBD2. The CDR3 contains 14 residues. V lost 8 bases and J lost 5; bases outside the gene matches: 12. CDR1 and CDR2 from the germline V gene are MDHEN and SYDVKM. The CDR3 DNA follows: TGTGCCAGCTCATCCCCCGAGCGGGGCAACGAGCAGTACTTC. This encodes CASSSPERGNEQYF.

The gene calls are TRBV4-3 and TRBJ1-2; TRBD1 might be the D (6 bases). Germline-derived CDR1 and CDR2 are LGHNA and YSLEER. This CDR3 is 14 amino acids long. Trimming took off 4 bases at V and 2 bases at J, with 11 bases between the two ends. DNA for the CDR3: TGCGCCAGCAGCCGAGACAGGCTAAACTATGGCTACACCTTC. Translated, it gives CASSRDRLNYGYTF.

This chain uses TRBV7-2 with TRBJ1-2; possible D gene TRBD1, 6 bases. V was clipped by 4 bases and J by 7 bases, with 16 bases between them. The CDR3 sequence is 14 residues long. Per germline, CDR1 SGHTA and CDR2 FQGNSA. This CDR3 reads CASSSRTGKGGYTF. Here the CDR3 DNA reads TGTGCCAGCAGCTCCCGAACAGGGAAGGGTGGCTACACCTTC.